Reported below is one TCR delta chain. This clone was observed a handful of times. What antigen it recognizes has not been identified. Base qualities are not recorded, but no much larger clone differs from it by a single base. These data originate in a study of delta chain sequences of gamma delta T cells (dated by TCRdb to the late 2010s). The CDR3, from cysteine to phenylalanine, totals 11 residues. The only DNA kept is the CDR3, 33 bases in frame from the first base. Libraries were made using 5' RACE. Data came from an Illumina MiSeq. TCRdb reanalyzed the public reads with the CATT caller, and identical DNA sequences were merged afterwards. The sample records more than 2,000 delta-chain clones, about 5.5% of which are singletons. Of the sample, around 49% is held by the ten largest clones.

J gene TRDJ1 was identified, but the V gene was not called; the table calls TRDD3, which could not be checked here. Input material: either unsorted cells or a sorted T cell fraction (not recorded which). The clonotype originates from a human donor in good health. The CDR3 is CSGLLGDKLIF. The nucleotides are TGCTCTGGCCTCTTGGGGGATAAACTCATCTTT.